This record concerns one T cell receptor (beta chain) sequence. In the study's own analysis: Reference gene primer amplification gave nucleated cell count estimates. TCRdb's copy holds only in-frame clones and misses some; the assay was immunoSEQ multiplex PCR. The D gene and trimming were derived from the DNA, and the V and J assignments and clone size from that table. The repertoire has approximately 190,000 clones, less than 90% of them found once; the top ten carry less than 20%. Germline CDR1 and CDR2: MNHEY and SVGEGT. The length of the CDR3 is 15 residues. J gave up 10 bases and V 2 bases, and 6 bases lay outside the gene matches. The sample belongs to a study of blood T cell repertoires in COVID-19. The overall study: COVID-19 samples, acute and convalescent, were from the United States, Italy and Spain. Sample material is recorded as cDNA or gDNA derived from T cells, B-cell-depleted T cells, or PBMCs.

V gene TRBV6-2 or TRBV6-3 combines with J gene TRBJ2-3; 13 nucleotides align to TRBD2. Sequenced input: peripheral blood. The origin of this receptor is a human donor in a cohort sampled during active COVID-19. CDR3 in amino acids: CASSYPGTSGTSQYF. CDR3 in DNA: TGTGCCAGCAGTTACCCCGGGACTAGCGGGACTTCGCAGTATTTT.